The sequence of this TCR beta chain was determined in a study of T cells in Graves' hyperthyroidism and ophthalmopathy. Amplified TCR beta CDR3 regions came from RNA transcripts. RT-PCR in the first round (using the HTBI primer set) targeted the TCR CDR3. MiXCR, run by TCRdb on the multiplex PCR reads, gives a single entry per CDR3 protein. The table has fewer than 350,000 distinct CDR3 sequences, roughly 18% seen once. Study-level points and caveats: Most clonotypes expanded in thyroid above 0.001 were likewise present in blood.

Exclusion of a patient resulted from uncontrolled infection, other autoimmune disease, pregnancy or lactation. On the basis of clinical symptoms, serum thyroxine and TRAb, thyroid ultrasound and orbital computed tomography, diagnoses were made. From more than 9.5 ml of fresh peripheral blood, PBMCs were isolated. This clonotype came up many times. Its target is not known. The CDR3 length is 15 residues. Per germline, CDR1 GTSNPN and CDR2 SVGIG (reference sequence). Deletions cut 0 bases from V and 2 bases from J, with 14 bases between. The receptor's source is a woman in her thirties or forties with Graves' ophthalmopathy. The sequencing input was blood. This sequence joins TRBV30 and TRBJ2-7; D perhaps matches TRBD2 (5 bases). CDR3 residues: CAWSVGGGRAYEQYF. CDR3 bases: TGTGCCTGGAGTGTAGGAGGAGGCAGAGCCTACGAGCAGTACTTC. Combining the CDR3 with reference TRBV30 and TRBJ2-7 gives the whole variable domain SQTIHQWPATLVQPVGSPLSLECTVEGTSNPNLYWYRQAAGRGLQLLFYSVGIGQISSEVPQNLSASRPQDRQFILSSKKLLLSDSGFYLCAWSVGGGRAYEQYFGPGTRLTVT.